This entry lists 21 T cell receptor beta chains sequenced from one sample in a study of cytomegalovirus exposure and HLA in healthy donors. Generated by immunoSEQ multiplex PCR, the TCRdb table keeps only in-frame clones and is missing some. Of more than 60,000 clones in the sample, about 97% were seen once. The sequenced material came from PBMCs. These receptors were taken from a woman between 18 and 29 years old in good health and CMV-seropositive.

V and J are TRBV5-1 and TRBJ2-2; possibly TRBD1 for D (5 bases). V was trimmed by 1 base and J by 5 bases, leaving 18 bases between them. The CDR3 is 17 residues long. CDR1 is SGHRS and CDR2 is YFSETQ in the germline V gene. In nucleotides, the CDR3 is TGCGCCAGCAGCTTGTTTAGGATGGCAGGGATGACCGGGGAGCTGTTTTTT. The encoded protein is CASSLFRMAGMTGELFF.

The rearrangement uses TRBV29-1 and TRBJ2-1, with 8 bases that match TRBD2. Germline V CDR1 and CDR2: SQVTM, ANQGSEA. V gave up 6 bases and J gave up 7 bases; unmatched junction bases: 8. The CDR3 consists of 13 residues. As DNA, the CDR3 is TGCAGCGTCGCGGTATTAGCGGGAAATGAGCAGTTCTTC. Translating gives CSVAVLAGNEQFF.

The J gene is TRBJ1-5, the V gene TRBV4-1; 8 nucleotides line up with TRBD1. The CDR3 runs to 18 residues. The V segment lost 4 bases and the J segment 4 bases; nucleotides outside the gene matches: 15. The germline CDR1 and CDR2 sequences are MGHRA and YSYEKL. The CDR3 DNA is TGCGCCAGCAGCCGGTGGGCGTCTCAGGGGGCTGATAATCAGCCCCAGCATTTT. This translates into CASSRWASQGADNQPQHF.

This chain links TRBV5-1 with TRBJ2-7; 12 bases are shared with TRBD1. Germline CDR1 is SGHRS and CDR2 is YFSETQ. The CDR3 runs 16 residues. Trimming cost V 4 bases and J 5 bases; bases outside gene matches: 10. In nucleotides, the CDR3 is TGCGCCAGCAGCCGTCCGTCCGGGACAGGGGGCCACGAGCAGTACTTC. Residues: CASSRPSGTGGHEQYF.

The chain has TRBV18 and TRBJ2-3; TRBD1 matches at 8 bases. The CDR3 totals 15 residues. Germline V gene sequence: CDR1 KGHSH, CDR2 LQKENI. Unmatched junction bases numbered 5, after V lost 6 bases and J lost 0 bases. CDR3 DNA sequence: TGTGCCAGCTCTACGACAGGGGCTAGCACAGATACGCAGTATTTT. This translates into CASSTTGASTDTQYF.

The chain employs TRBV29-1 and TRBJ1-2; weak D call: TRBD1 (5 bases). CDR3 length equals 14 residues. V was clipped by 3 bases and J by 2 bases, with 13 bases between them. Germline CDR1 is SQVTM and CDR2 is ANQGSEA. This chain's CDR3 is CSVETGHVNYGYTF. The CDR3 region has the DNA TGCAGCGTTGAGACCGGACACGTCAACTATGGCTACACCTTC.

The rearrangement links TRBV21-1 to TRBJ1-2; TRBD1 is taken as the D call from the table, unchecked against the DNA. TRBV21-1 is a pseudogene locus. CDR3 size: 14 residues. For the CDR3, the DNA is TGTGCCAGCAGCGTGGGACAGGGCCCAGGGGGCTACACCTTC. Protein sequence: CASSVGQGPGGYTF.

V is TRBV7-9 and J is TRBJ2-7; TRBD1 might be the D (6 bases). The ends were cut back, 5 bases at V and 7 bases at J, with 18 bases in the middle. The CDR3 length is 14 residues. Germline CDR1 SEHNR, CDR2 FQNEAQ (reference sequence). For the CDR3, the DNA is TGTGCCAGCAGCCCCCGTGACAGGTTCGGTGAGCAGTACTTC. Amino acids: CASSPRDRFGEQYF.

The V gene is TRBV7-6, the J gene TRBJ2-7; D perhaps matches TRBD1 (5 bases). Looked up from germline, CDR1 is SGHVS and CDR2 is FNYEAQ. This CDR3 comprises 17 residues. With 8 bases removed from V and 4 bases from J, the gap between germline ends came to 27 bases. The CDR3, as DNA: TGTGCCAGCTCCCTCGGTGTCGCAGGGCCCCTAGGATACGAGCAGTACTTC. This gives the protein CASSLGVAGPLGYEQYF.

V usage is TRBV6-1 and J usage is TRBJ2-7, with D tentatively TRBD2 (6 bases). Deletions cut 7 bases from V and 4 bases from J, with 20 bases between. The germline V gene has CDR1 MNHNS and CDR2 SASEGT. The CDR3 has 15 residues. Here the CDR3 DNA reads TGTGCCAGCACTCAAAACGGGGGAGGTACGTACGAGCAGTACTTC. Its translation: CASTQNGGGTYEQYF.

The J gene is TRBJ2-1, the V gene TRBV10-3, with D possibly matching TRBD2 (7 bases). CDR1 is ENHRY, CDR2 SYGVKD, per germline. The CDR3 runs to 14 residues. Trimming cost V 8 bases and J 4 bases, with 15 bases left between them. The CDR3 spells CAIQGSGTYNEQFF. CDR3 DNA: TGTGCCATCCAGGGGAGCGGGACTTACAATGAGCAGTTCTTC.

The V call is TRBV4-1, the J call TRBJ2-1, with D perhaps matching TRBD2 (5 bases). The CDR3 runs to 14 residues. Trimming took 4 bases from V and 2 from J, leaving 9 bases between them. Per germline, CDR1 MGHRA and CDR2 YSYEKL. For the CDR3, the DNA is TGCGCCAGCAGCCTCCGGGGAACCTACAATGAGCAGTTCTTC. Residues: CASSLRGTYNEQFF.

This clone was detected only a few times. The CDR3 nucleotides are TGTGCCAGCCTTGGTTCGGAGGGCTACACCTTC. Encoded protein: CASLGSEGYTF. The chain uses TRBV2 and TRBJ1-2; D gene unclear. This CDR3 contains 11 residues. V shed 8 bases and J shed 8 bases, with 12 bases lying between them. The germline CDR1 and CDR2 sequences are SNHLY and FYNNEI.

V is TRBV5-1 and J is TRBJ1-1; a possible D gene is TRBD1 (5 bases). The CDR3 is 15 residues long. Trimming removed 3 bases at V and 5 bases at J, with 17 bases between. Germline CDR1 and CDR2: SGHRS and YFSETQ. Written as DNA, the CDR3 is TGCGCCAGCAGCTCCGGGTACAGGTTGGGGACTGAAGCTTTCTTT. Protein product: CASSSGYRLGTEAFF.

CDR3 loop: CASSYSVRYTEAFF. CDR3 nucleotides: TGTGCCAGCAGTTACTCGGTCCGGTACACTGAAGCTTTCTTT. J is TRBJ1-1 and V is TRBV6-5; unclear D gene. Germline lookup yields CDR1 MNHEY and CDR2 SVGAGI. CDR3 length: 14 amino acids. V was shortened by 0 bases and J by 3 bases, with 8 bases between the two germline ends.

This sequence joins TRBV6-1 and TRBJ2-4, with a weak D call TRBD2 (5 bases). V shed 3 bases and J shed 8 bases, with 17 bases lying between them. Per germline, CDR1 MNHNS and CDR2 SASEGT. CDR3 length: 15 residues. CDR3 amino acids: CASSEDPSGWDIQYF. The CDR3 nucleotides are TGTGCCAGCAGTGAGGACCCCTCGGGGTGGGACATTCAGTACTTC.

The rearrangement joins TRBV9 to TRBJ2-5; the D gene is possibly TRBD2 (6 bases). Germline V CDR1 and CDR2: SGDLS, YYNGEE. The CDR3 contains 15 residues. The V gene lost 4 bases and the J gene lost 2 bases, with 15 bases spanning the gap. The CDR3 DNA reads as TGTGCCAGCAGCCAACTTGCGGGGACTCAAGAGACCCAGTACTTC. It yields the protein CASSQLAGTQETQYF. Full variable domain (remainder filled in from reference TRBV9 and TRBJ2-5): DSGVTQTPKHLITATGQRVTLRCSPRSGDLSVYWYQQSLDQGLQFLIQYYNGEERAKGNILERFSAQQFPDLHSELNLSSLELGDSALYFCASSQLAGTQETQYFGPGTRLLVL.

A single count supports this clone. V and J are TRBV15 and TRBJ1-5; D is ambiguous. Looked up from germline, CDR1 is LNHNV and CDR2 is YYDKDF (reference sequence). There are 15 residues in the CDR3. V lost 1 base and J 0 bases, leaving 7 bases between the germline ends. The CDR3 nucleotides are TGTGCCACCAGCAGAGGAGTTTATAGCAATCAGCCCCAGCATTTT. Protein product: CATSRGVYSNQPQHF.

V usage is TRBV4-1 and J usage is TRBJ2-3; 8 bases align to TRBD2. The germline CDR1 and CDR2 sequences are MGHRA and YSYEKL. Trimming at V came to 4 bases and at J to 0 bases, leaving 3 bases not matched to a gene. This CDR3 spans 15 amino acids. The CDR3 protein is CASSLSSGSTDTQYF. CDR3 DNA sequence: TGCGCCAGCAGCCTGTCTAGCGGGAGCACAGATACGCAGTATTTT.

This chain connects TRBV25-1 to TRBJ2-7; TRBD2 matches at 9 bases. Trimming took 5 bases from V and 3 from J; bases not matched to a gene: 5. The germline gives CDR1 MGHDK, CDR2 SYGVNS. This CDR3 region has 14 residues. This chain's CDR3 is CASSSLAGNYEQYF. CDR3 in DNA: TGTGCCAGCAGTTCTCTAGCGGGAAACTACGAGCAGTACTTC.

The J gene is TRBJ2-3, the V gene TRBV10-3; perhaps TRBD1 as D (6 bases). This CDR3 comprises 15 residues. CDR1 ENHRY and CDR2 SYGVKD come from the germline V gene. With 9 bases removed from V and 0 bases from J, the gap between germline ends came to 16 bases. Here the CDR3 reads CAIRGYEDSTDTQYF. The CDR3 DNA sequence: TGTGCCATTAGGGGGTATGAGGATAGCACAGATACGCAGTATTTT.